The rows below give T cell receptor beta chains drawn from one sample of a study of beta chain features in type 1 diabetes. The assay was immunoSEQ multiplex PCR, and TCRdb's table has in-frame clones only and misses some. The sample holds around 400,000 clones, less than 15% seen once. Sequencing was done on a sample of naive CD4+ T cells from blood. The receptor set was obtained from a woman under 30 in good health. The CDR3 runs from the conserved cysteine through the conserved F or W. Fields, in order: clone size, V gene, J gene, D gene, CDR3 protein, CDR3 DNA. A D gene is named only where the DNA matches it firmly. A clone size is listed for some rows: how often the clone was seen (once, few, many), or a class if it is expanded.

size: -; V: TRBV25-1; J: TRBJ2-7; D: TRBD1; CDR3: CASSVPGTGDEQYF; DNA: TGTGCCAGCAGTGTTCCCGGGACAGGGGACGAGCAGTACTTC
size: -; V: TRBV19; J: TRBJ2-1; D: TRBD2; CDR3: CASSADPPTSGLHNEQFF; DNA: TGTGCCAGTAGTGCCGATCCACCGACTAGCGGCTTACACAATGAGCAGTTCTTC
size: few; V: TRBV20-1; J: TRBJ1-4; D: -; CDR3: CSAYGNEKLFF; DNA: TGCAGTGCTTACGGGAATGAAAAACTGTTTTTT
size: -; V: TRBV25-1; J: TRBJ2-2; D: TRBD2; CDR3: CASSGGLAGGPRELFF; DNA: TGTGCCAGCAGTGGTGGACTAGCGGGAGGGCCTCGGGAGCTGTTTTTT
size: -; V: TRBV28; J: TRBJ2-7; D: TRBD1; CDR3: CASSGGTGGYEQYF; DNA: TGTGCCAGCAGTGGCGGGACAGGGGGTTACGAGCAGTACTTC
size: few; V: TRBV7-3; J: TRBJ2-2; D: -; CDR3: CASSSSGRGELFF; DNA: TGTGCCAGCAGCTCGAGTGGTAGAGGGGAGCTGTTTTTT
size: few; V: TRBV2; J: TRBJ1-3; D: TRBD1; CDR3: CASKLTGVTGNTIYF; DNA: TGTGCCAGCAAACTGACAGGGGTCACTGGAAACACCATATATTTT
size: -; V: TRBV29-1; J: TRBJ1-2; D: -; CDR3: CSVDRGFNYGYTF; DNA: TGCAGCGTTGACCGCGGATTTAACTATGGCTACACCTTC
size: -; V: TRBV5-6; J: TRBJ2-3; D: -; CDR3: CASSLGPTDTQYF; DNA: TGTGCCAGCAGCTTGGGGCCCACAGATACGCAGTATTTT
size: -; V: TRBV7-2; J: TRBJ1-5; D: -; CDR3: CASSLGRSNQPQHF; DNA: TGTGCCAGCAGCTTAGGCAGGAGCAATCAGCCCCAGCATTTT
size: -; V: TRBV7-2; J: TRBJ2-7; D: -; CDR3: CASSLVAEGYEQYF; DNA: TGTGCCAGCAGCTTAGTAGCGGAAGGGTACGAGCAGTACTTC
size: -; V: TRBV10-3; J: TRBJ1-1; D: -; CDR3: CAIGRGANTEAFF; DNA: TGTGCCATCGGCCGGGGGGCGAACACTGAAGCTTTCTTT
size: -; V: TRBV14; J: TRBJ2-4; D: -; CDR3: CASSQGGSKNIQYF; DNA: TGTGCCAGCAGCCAGGGGGGTAGTAAAAACATTCAGTACTTC
size: -; V: TRBV4-1; J: TRBJ2-5; D: TRBD2; CDR3: CASSQDQSLAGALVGETQYF; DNA: TGCGCCAGCAGCCAAGATCAGTCACTAGCGGGGGCGCTGGTCGGGGAGACCCAGTACTTC
size: -; V: TRBV7-3; J: TRBJ2-1; D: -; CDR3: CASSLRGSPGNEQFF; DNA: TGTGCCAGCAGCCTCAGGGGTAGCCCAGGGAATGAGCAGTTCTTC
size: -; V: TRBV30; J: TRBJ2-5; D: -; CDR3: CAWSVQEGNQETQYF; DNA: TGTGCCTGGAGTGTACAGGAGGGGAACCAAGAGACCCAGTACTTC
size: few; V: TRBV5-4; J: TRBJ1-1; D: -; CDR3: CASSYNPFTEAFF; DNA: TGTGCCAGCAGCTACAATCCCTTTACTGAAGCTTTCTTT